A selection of T cell receptor beta chains follows, all from one sample in a study of cytomegalovirus exposure and HLA in healthy donors. Assay: immunoSEQ multiplex PCR; the TCRdb copy retains only in-frame clones and omits some. The table has a few hundred thousand clones, approximately 90% seen once. What was sequenced was PBMCs. The source of these receptors is a woman aged 18-35 years in good health and CMV-seronegative. Each CDR3 is given with its conserved first and last residue. The order of the fields is J gene, D gene, clone size, V gene, CDR3 DNA, CDR3 protein. The D gene is left open where the match is weak. For some rows the clone size is stated as once, few or many, or as a class when expanded; others skip it.

j_gene: TRBJ2-7; d_gene: -; abundance: once; v_gene: TRBV6-6; CDR3nt: TGTGCCAGCAGTTACCCAGAGGCCTACGAGCAGTACTTC; CDR3aa: CASSYPEAYEQYF
j_gene: TRBJ2-3; d_gene: -; abundance: -; v_gene: TRBV9; CDR3nt: TGTGCCAGCAGCGTAGAAGCTTCTAGTACAGATACGCAGTATTTT; CDR3aa: CASSVEASSTDTQYF
j_gene: TRBJ2-1; d_gene: TRBD2; abundance: -; v_gene: TRBV25-1; CDR3nt: TGTGCCAGCAGTGAAGGGACTAGCGCCTACAATGAGCAGTTCTTC; CDR3aa: CASSEGTSAYNEQFF
j_gene: TRBJ2-7; d_gene: -; abundance: -; v_gene: TRBV12-5; CDR3nt: TGTGCTAGTGGCCCTTCGGACAGATCGGGCGAGCAGTACTTC; CDR3aa: CASGPSDRSGEQYF
j_gene: TRBJ2-2; d_gene: TRBD2; abundance: -; v_gene: TRBV5-6; CDR3nt: TGTGCCAGCAGCCGTGTGGGGGGGGACACCGGGGAGCTGTTTTTT; CDR3aa: CASSRVGGDTGELFF
j_gene: TRBJ1-3; d_gene: -; abundance: -; v_gene: TRBV5-1; CDR3nt: TGCGCCAGCAGCTTGAAACAGGGCACCCCATCTGGAAACGCCATATATTTT; CDR3aa: CASSLKQGTPSGNAIYF
j_gene: TRBJ2-3; d_gene: -; abundance: -; v_gene: TRBV9; CDR3nt: TGTGCCAGCAGCGTGTTAGGCACAGATACGCAGTATTTT; CDR3aa: CASSVLGTDTQYF
j_gene: TRBJ2-1; d_gene: TRBD2; abundance: -; v_gene: TRBV7-6; CDR3nt: TGTGCCAGCAGCTCGGGACTACGGAATGAGCAGTTCTTC; CDR3aa: CASSSGLRNEQFF
j_gene: TRBJ2-2; d_gene: TRBD2; abundance: -; v_gene: TRBV4-2; CDR3nt: TGTGCCAGCCACTCGAAATCGGCGGGGGGGAATCCCGGGGAGCTGTTTTTT; CDR3aa: CASHSKSAGGNPGELFF
j_gene: TRBJ2-2; d_gene: TRBD2; abundance: -; v_gene: TRBV7-9; CDR3nt: TGTGCCAGCAGCCCCACCTTGGATTTTGGTAGCGGGGGTACCGGGGAGCTGTTTTTT; CDR3aa: CASSPTLDFGSGGTGELFF
j_gene: TRBJ1-1; d_gene: -; abundance: -; v_gene: TRBV7-2; CDR3nt: TGTGCCAGCAGCCTCAGGGGGAACACTGAAGCTTTCTTT; CDR3aa: CASSLRGNTEAFF
j_gene: TRBJ2-7; d_gene: TRBD1; abundance: -; v_gene: TRBV9; CDR3nt: TGTGCCAGCAGCGCCGGGACAGGGGGAATCGGCGAGCAGTACTTC; CDR3aa: CASSAGTGGIGEQYF
j_gene: TRBJ1-5; d_gene: TRBD1; abundance: -; v_gene: TRBV2; CDR3nt: TGTGCCAGCAGTGAAAGCTTGTCAGGGGGGCAGCCCCAGCATTTT; CDR3aa: CASSESLSGGQPQHF
j_gene: TRBJ1-1; d_gene: -; abundance: -; v_gene: TRBV15; CDR3nt: TGTGCCACCAGCAGAGGTCAAACAGACACTGAAGCTTTCTTT; CDR3aa: CATSRGQTDTEAFF
j_gene: TRBJ2-3; d_gene: -; abundance: once; v_gene: TRBV5-1; CDR3nt: TGCGCCAGCAGCTTGGGTGGAGGGGAGTGGGATACGCAGTATTTT; CDR3aa: CASSLGGGEWDTQYF
j_gene: TRBJ1-2; d_gene: -; abundance: -; v_gene: TRBV5-1; CDR3nt: TGCGCCAGCAGCTTTTCGCAGGCCTATGGCTACACCTTC; CDR3aa: CASSFSQAYGYTF
j_gene: TRBJ2-7; d_gene: -; abundance: -; v_gene: TRBV6-6; CDR3nt: TGTGCCAGCAGTTACGACTTCTACGAGCAGTACTTC; CDR3aa: CASSYDFYEQYF
j_gene: TRBJ2-3; d_gene: -; abundance: -; v_gene: TRBV11-2; CDR3nt: TGTGCCAGCAGCTTATTAGCGGGCACAGATACGCAGTATTTT; CDR3aa: CASSLLAGTDTQYF
j_gene: TRBJ2-2; d_gene: -; abundance: -; v_gene: TRBV9; CDR3nt: TGTGCCAGCAGCGTAGGTCACCGAGACACCGGGGAGCTGTTTTTT; CDR3aa: CASSVGHRDTGELFF
j_gene: TRBJ2-3; d_gene: TRBD1; abundance: -; v_gene: TRBV6-1; CDR3nt: TGTGCCAGCAGGAACCAGGGGGCTAGCACAGATACGCAGTATTTT; CDR3aa: CASRNQGASTDTQYF
j_gene: TRBJ2-7; d_gene: TRBD1; abundance: few; v_gene: TRBV7-8; CDR3nt: TGTGCCAGCAGATACAGGGGATCCTACGAGCAGTACTTC; CDR3aa: CASRYRGSYEQYF
j_gene: TRBJ1-2; d_gene: -; abundance: -; v_gene: TRBV7-9; CDR3nt: TGTTCCAGCAGCAGCCCGAGGGTTGTGGACTATGGCTACACCTTC; CDR3aa: CSSSSPRVVDYGYTF
j_gene: TRBJ1-1; d_gene: -; abundance: -; v_gene: TRBV10-3; CDR3nt: TGTGCCATCAGTGAAAGGGGTGTCGGAGCTTTCTTT; CDR3aa: CAISERGVGAFF
j_gene: TRBJ1-1; d_gene: -; abundance: -; v_gene: TRBV10-2; CDR3nt: TGCGCCCTAGGGACCCACAGGGAAGGATACTCTGAAGCTTTCTTT; CDR3aa: CALGTHREGYSEAFF
j_gene: TRBJ1-1; d_gene: -; abundance: -; v_gene: TRBV10-1; CDR3nt: TGCGCCAGCAGTGAGTCGCCAGGAAAATCGAACACTGAAGCTTTCTTT; CDR3aa: CASSESPGKSNTEAFF
j_gene: TRBJ1-2; d_gene: TRBD1; abundance: -; v_gene: TRBV19; CDR3nt: TGTGCCACAAAATCACAGGGGGCTAACTATGGCTACACCTTC; CDR3aa: CATKSQGANYGYTF
j_gene: TRBJ1-1; d_gene: -; abundance: -; v_gene: TRBV29-1; CDR3nt: TGCAGCGTTGAAGGCAGGGCGAACACTGAAGCTTTCTTT; CDR3aa: CSVEGRANTEAFF
j_gene: TRBJ2-5; d_gene: TRBD2; abundance: -; v_gene: TRBV11-2; CDR3nt: TGTGCCAGCAGCTCGAGCGGGGGGCCGTACCAAGAGACCCAGTACTTC; CDR3aa: CASSSSGGPYQETQYF
j_gene: TRBJ2-1; d_gene: TRBD2; abundance: -; v_gene: TRBV11-2; CDR3nt: TGTGCCAGCACCTCAGCGGGGGCCACCTACAATGAGCAGTTCTTC; CDR3aa: CASTSAGATYNEQFF
j_gene: TRBJ2-3; d_gene: TRBD2; abundance: -; v_gene: TRBV2; CDR3nt: TGTGCCAGCAAAAGAAGCGGGGGGGCCGCAGATACGCAGTATTTT; CDR3aa: CASKRSGGAADTQYF
j_gene: TRBJ1-1; d_gene: -; abundance: -; v_gene: TRBV30; CDR3nt: TGTGCCTGGAGTGTACTCACAGGGTCATTCAACACTGAAGCTTTCTTT; CDR3aa: CAWSVLTGSFNTEAFF
j_gene: TRBJ1-2; d_gene: TRBD1; abundance: -; v_gene: TRBV11-2; CDR3nt: TGTGCCAGCAGCGCCCGGGACAGGGCCAACTATGGCTACACCTTC; CDR3aa: CASSARDRANYGYTF
j_gene: TRBJ2-7; d_gene: TRBD2; abundance: -; v_gene: TRBV11-2; CDR3nt: TGTGCCAGCACCGATCAGGGAGGGTTGAACGAGCAGTACTTC; CDR3aa: CASTDQGGLNEQYF
j_gene: TRBJ1-2; d_gene: -; abundance: -; v_gene: TRBV7-2; CDR3nt: TGTGCCAGCAGCTTGGAGGGCCACGGCTACACCTTC; CDR3aa: CASSLEGHGYTF
j_gene: TRBJ2-4; d_gene: -; abundance: -; v_gene: TRBV18; CDR3nt: TGTGCCAGCTCTCCCCCCGCAGTAGCCAAAAACATTCAGTACTTC; CDR3aa: CASSPPAVAKNIQYF
j_gene: TRBJ1-1; d_gene: TRBD1; abundance: -; v_gene: TRBV7-8; CDR3nt: TGTGCCAGCAGCTTACCGAAGGGACAGGGGAACACTGAAGCTTTCTTT; CDR3aa: CASSLPKGQGNTEAFF
j_gene: TRBJ2-7; d_gene: TRBD1; abundance: -; v_gene: TRBV6-6; CDR3nt: TGTGCCAGCAGTTACTCATTTAGGGACAGGACCTACGAGCAGTACTTC; CDR3aa: CASSYSFRDRTYEQYF
j_gene: TRBJ1-4; d_gene: TRBD1; abundance: -; v_gene: TRBV27; CDR3nt: TGTGCCAGCAGCGGGACAGCCTTTAATGAAAAACTGTTTTTT; CDR3aa: CASSGTAFNEKLFF
j_gene: TRBJ1-3; d_gene: TRBD1; abundance: -; v_gene: TRBV4-2; CDR3nt: TGTGCCAGCAGCCAAGTAATCCAGGGGGCGTCTGGAAACACCATATATTTT; CDR3aa: CASSQVIQGASGNTIYF
j_gene: TRBJ1-2; d_gene: -; abundance: -; v_gene: TRBV4-1; CDR3nt: TGCGCCAGCAGCCCCCCAGGGGTAAACTATGGCTACACCTTC; CDR3aa: CASSPPGVNYGYTF
j_gene: TRBJ1-6; d_gene: -; abundance: -; v_gene: TRBV25-1; CDR3nt: TGTGCCAGCAGTGATCTGGGGGCATCTAATTCACCCCTCCACTTT; CDR3aa: CASSDLGASNSPLHF
j_gene: TRBJ1-2; d_gene: -; abundance: -; v_gene: TRBV27; CDR3nt: TGTGCCAGCAGTTTAATGGGCACTTATGGCTACACCTTC; CDR3aa: CASSLMGTYGYTF
j_gene: TRBJ1-5; d_gene: -; abundance: -; v_gene: TRBV5-8; CDR3nt: TGTGCCAGCAGCCAAAATCAGCCCCAGCATTTT; CDR3aa: CASSQNQPQHF
j_gene: TRBJ2-7; d_gene: TRBD2; abundance: once; v_gene: TRBV14; CDR3nt: TGTGCCAGCAGCCTAGCGGGGGGGGCCTCCTACGAGCAGTACTTC; CDR3aa: CASSLAGGASYEQYF
j_gene: TRBJ1-3; d_gene: -; abundance: -; v_gene: TRBV28; CDR3nt: TGTGCCAGCAGTTTCGGGGTCTCTGGAAACACCATATATTTT; CDR3aa: CASSFGVSGNTIYF
j_gene: TRBJ2-5; d_gene: TRBD1; abundance: -; v_gene: TRBV5-1; CDR3nt: TGCGCCAGCACCCCCTCGGACAGGGGGGCCACCCAAGAGACCCAGTACTTC; CDR3aa: CASTPSDRGATQETQYF
j_gene: TRBJ1-1; d_gene: TRBD1; abundance: -; v_gene: TRBV7-9; CDR3nt: TGTGCCAGCAGCTTAATCAGGGGGCATGACACTGAAGCTTTCTTT; CDR3aa: CASSLIRGHDTEAFF
j_gene: TRBJ2-2; d_gene: TRBD2; abundance: -; v_gene: TRBV6-4; CDR3nt: TGTGCCAGCAGTGACAATGGCGGGGGGGCCGCCGGGGAGCTGTTTTTT; CDR3aa: CASSDNGGGAAGELFF
j_gene: TRBJ1-5; d_gene: -; abundance: -; v_gene: TRBV7-2; CDR3nt: TGTGCCAGCAGCTCCTACTCATCGCCCCAGCATTTT; CDR3aa: CASSSYSSPQHF
j_gene: TRBJ2-3; d_gene: -; abundance: once; v_gene: TRBV5-1; CDR3nt: TGCGCCAGCAGCTTGGGTTATTTTACAGATACGCAGTATTTT; CDR3aa: CASSLGYFTDTQYF
j_gene: TRBJ2-7; d_gene: TRBD2; abundance: once; v_gene: TRBV4-1; CDR3nt: TGCGCCAGCAGCCATGACGGTCCGGGGGGCTACGAGCAGTACTTC; CDR3aa: CASSHDGPGGYEQYF
j_gene: TRBJ1-1; d_gene: -; abundance: -; v_gene: TRBV11-2; CDR3nt: TGTGCCAGCAGCTTAGCTCTAGGAACACGAACTGAAGCTTTCTTT; CDR3aa: CASSLALGTRTEAFF
j_gene: TRBJ1-2; d_gene: TRBD1; abundance: -; v_gene: TRBV13; CDR3nt: TGTGCCAGCAGCTCAAACAGGGGCGGCTACACCTTC; CDR3aa: CASSSNRGGYTF